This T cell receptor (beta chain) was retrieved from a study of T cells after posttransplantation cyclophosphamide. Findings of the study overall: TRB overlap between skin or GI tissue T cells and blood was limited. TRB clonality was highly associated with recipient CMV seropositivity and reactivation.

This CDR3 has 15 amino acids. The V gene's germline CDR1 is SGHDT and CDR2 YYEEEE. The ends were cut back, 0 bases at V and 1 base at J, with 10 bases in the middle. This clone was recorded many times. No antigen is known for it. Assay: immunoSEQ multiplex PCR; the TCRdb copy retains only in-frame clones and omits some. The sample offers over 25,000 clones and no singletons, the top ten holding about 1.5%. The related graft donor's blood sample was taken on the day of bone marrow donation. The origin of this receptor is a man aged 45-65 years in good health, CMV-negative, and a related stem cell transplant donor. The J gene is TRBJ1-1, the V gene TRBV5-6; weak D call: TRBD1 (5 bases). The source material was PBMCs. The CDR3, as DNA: TGTGCCAGCAGCTTGGTGACAGCTCAGAACACTGAAGCTTTCTTT. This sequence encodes CASSLVTAQNTEAFF.